This T cell receptor (beta chain) is drawn from a study of blood T cell repertoires in COVID-19. Across the whole study: There were acute and convalescent COVID-19 samples, and they came from the United States, Italy and Spain.

This clone was detected once. Sequenced by immunoSEQ multiplex PCR; TCRdb stores in-frame clones only, minus some. Counted here are under 200,000 clones, approximately 86% occurring once; the ten biggest clones make up roughly 8%. The origin of this receptor is a man between 60 and 70 years old with acute or convalescent COVID-19. The sequenced sample consisted of peripheral blood.

The CDR3 bases are TGCGCCAGCAGCGCCACAGCTACAACTAATGAAAAACTGTTTTTT. Its translation is CASSATATTNEKLFF. The chain uses TRBV5-1 and TRBJ1-4; unclear D gene. Deletions cut 4 bases from V and 0 bases from J, with 10 bases between. Germline CDR1 is SGHRS and CDR2 is YFSETQ. The CDR3 has 15 amino acids.